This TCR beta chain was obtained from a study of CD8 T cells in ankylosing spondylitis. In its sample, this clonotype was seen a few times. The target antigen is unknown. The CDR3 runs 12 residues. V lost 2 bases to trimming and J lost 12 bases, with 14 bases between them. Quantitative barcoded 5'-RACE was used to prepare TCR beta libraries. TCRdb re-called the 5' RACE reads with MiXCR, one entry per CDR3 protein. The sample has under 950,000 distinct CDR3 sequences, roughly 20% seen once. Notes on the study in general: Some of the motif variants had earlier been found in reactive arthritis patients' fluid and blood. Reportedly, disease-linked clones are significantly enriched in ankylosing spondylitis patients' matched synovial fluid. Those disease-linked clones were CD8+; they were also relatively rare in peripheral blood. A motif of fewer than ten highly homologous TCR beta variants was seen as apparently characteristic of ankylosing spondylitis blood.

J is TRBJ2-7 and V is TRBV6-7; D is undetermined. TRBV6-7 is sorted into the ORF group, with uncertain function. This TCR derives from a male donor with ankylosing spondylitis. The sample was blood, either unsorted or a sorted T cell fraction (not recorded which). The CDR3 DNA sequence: TGTGCCAGCAGTTACAGTCACCGGGTCGCGTACTTC. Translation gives CASSYSHRVAYF.